The rows below give T cell receptor beta chains drawn from one sample of a study of tumor-infiltrating lymphocytes in primary liver carcinoma. TCRdb reprocessed the multiplex PCR reads with MiXCR, giving one entry per CDR3 protein. The sample lists about 200,000 distinct CDR3 sequences, 65% occurring once. The material sequenced was peripheral blood. These receptors came from a woman aged 55-75 years with primary liver carcinoma and hepatitis B virus infection. Both conserved end residues are part of each CDR3. Each record gives: V gene, clone size, D gene, J gene, CDR3 protein, CDR3 DNA. D genes are given only for firm matches. Clone size is given for some rows only: seen once, a few or many times, or a class if the clone is expanded.

TRBV4-1	few	TRBD2	TRBJ2-2	CASRSVVREGHSGELFF	TGCGCCAGCAGATCAGTCGTACGGGAGGGCCATAGCGGGGAGCTGTTTTTT
TRBV6-5	few	TRBD1	TRBJ1-6	CASTAGGYNSPLHF	TGTGCCAGCACGGCAGGGGGCTATAATTCACCCCTCCACTTT
TRBV5-1	-	TRBD1	TRBJ2-7	CASSFSQGHEQYF	TGCGCCAGCAGCTTCTCACAGGGGCACGAGCAGTACTTC
TRBV11-2	-	-	TRBJ1-1	CASSPQGWGAETFF	TGTGCCAGCAGCCCACAGGGCTGGGGGGCTGAAACTTTCTTT
TRBV14	many	-	TRBJ2-7	CASSQAGLLEQYF	TGTGCCAGCAGCCAAGCGGGGTTACTCGAGCAGTACTTC
TRBV6-1	many	TRBD2	TRBJ2-1	CASRTSGTYEQFF	TGTGCCAGCCGGACTAGCGGGACCTATGAGCAGTTCTTC
TRBV29-1	-	-	TRBJ1-1	CSIRLTANTEAFF	TGCAGCATTCGACTGACAGCTAACACTGAAGCTTTCTTT
TRBV29-1	-	-	TRBJ2-2	CSIVSSANTGELFF	TGCAGCATTGTGTCTAGCGCCAACACCGGGGAACTGTTTTTT
TRBV13	many	TRBD2	TRBJ2-7	CASSPGLAYYEQYF	TGTGCCAGCAGCCCAGGACTAGCTTACTACGAGCAGTACTTC
TRBV29-1	-	TRBD2	TRBJ2-5	CSVVMAGETHYF	TGCAGCGTTGTGATGGCGGGAGAGACCCACTACTTC
TRBV7-9	-	-	TRBJ2-7	CASSLVGTVVEQYF	TGTGCCAGCAGCTTAGTCGGGACTGTGGTAGAGCAGTACTTC
TRBV28	-	-	TRBJ1-5	CASSFPPGGQPQHF	TGTGCCAGCAGTTTCCCCCCGGGGGGTCAGCCCCAGCATTTT
TRBV1	-	-	TRBJ2-3	CTSSPRTSGTLTDTQYF	TGCACCAGCAGCCCGAGGACTAGCGGGACCCTCACAGATACCCAGTATTTT
TRBV11-2	medium-sized	-	TRBJ1-5	CASSFLGSNQPQHF	TGTGCCAGCAGCTTTTTGGGTAGCAATCAGCCCCAGCATTTT
TRBV11-3	-	-	TRBJ2-3	CASSLDPGGSTDTQYF	TGTGCCAGCAGCTTAGATCCTGGGGGATCCACAGATACGCAGTATTTT
TRBV11-1	-	TRBD2	TRBJ2-1	CASSTRSSGSGEQFF	TGTGCCAGTAGCACCCGGTCTAGCGGGAGTGGTGAGCAGTTCTTC
TRBV29-1	-	-	TRBJ2-5	CRVEPARGRQETQYF	TGCCGCGTTGAACCGGCGAGAGGGCGGCAAGAGACCCAGTACTTC
TRBV4-1	few	TRBD1	TRBJ2-3	CASSDQRTGPHTQYF	TGCGCCAGCAGTGACCAGCGGACAGGCCCACATACGCAGTATTTT
TRBV12-5	many	-	TRBJ2-5	CASASGLRETQYF	TGTGCTAGTGCCTCAGGGCTTCGAGAGACCCAGTACTTC
TRBV11-1	-	-	TRBJ2-1	CASSPDVGSYNEQFF	TGTGCCAGCAGCCCCGATGTCGGGTCCTATAATGAGCAGTTCTTC
TRBV4-1	-	-	TRBJ1-3	CASSQKASGGSMVAGNTIYF	TGCGCCAGCAGCCAGAAGGCTTCGGGGGGCTCAATGGTCGCTGGAAACACCATATATTTT
TRBV5-1	-	-	TRBJ1-5	CASSSGEVGQPQHF	TGCGCCAGCAGCTCTGGTGAGGTAGGACAGCCCCAGCATTTT
TRBV6-1	many	-	TRBJ1-1	CASSELVWGQTPF	TGTGCCAGCAGTGAACTCGTCTGGGGGCAGACACCTTTT
TRBV29-1	-	TRBD2	TRBJ2-1	CSNEGRLAPEWNEQFF	TGCAGCAATGAGGGAAGACTAGCTCCCGAGTGGAATGAGCAGTTCTTC
TRBV10-3	-	-	TRBJ2-7	CVIMDRGGGPPYEQYF	TGTGTCATCATGGACAGGGGCGGGGGGCCCCCATACGAGCAGTACTTC
TRBV4-1	-	-	TRBJ2-2	CASTTSVGRISGELFF	TGCGCCAGCACCACGTCGGTGGGGCGCATTTCCGGGGAGCTGTTTTTT
TRBV24-1	-	-	TRBJ1-5	CATSDWRVEQPQHF	TGTGCCACCAGTGATTGGAGGGTTGAACAGCCCCAGCATTTT
TRBV6-1	few	TRBD1	TRBJ2-7	CASIRDRDEQYF	TGTGCCAGCATTCGGGACAGGGACGAGCAGTACTTC
TRBV6-5	once	-	TRBJ2-1	CASSVSGGFYNEQFF	TGTGCCAGCAGTGTCTCAGGAGGCTTTTACAATGAGCAGTTCTTC
TRBV28	few	-	TRBJ1-5	CASTWGSNQPQHF	TGTGCCAGCACCTGGGGTAGCAATCAGCCCCAGCATTTT
TRBV5-1	once	TRBD1	TRBJ2-1	CASSPPDRVSDNEQFF	TGCGCCAGCAGCCCTCCGGACAGGGTAAGCGACAATGAGCAGTTCTTC
TRBV11-1	-	-	TRBJ2-1	CTSSLMSSRGNEQFF	TGTACCAGCAGCTTAATGTCTAGCAGGGGCAATGAGCAGTTCTTC
TRBV14	-	-	TRBJ1-1	CASSPMWGTEAFF	TGTGCCAGCAGCCCTATGTGGGGCACTGAAGCTTTCTTT
TRBV24-1	-	-	TRBJ2-4	CATSNSQIAKNIQYF	TGTGCCACCAGTAATTCACAGATAGCCAAAAACATTCAGTACTTC
TRBV5-4	-	-	TRBJ2-7	CASSPSYSSYEQYF	TGTGCCAGCAGCCCCTCGTACAGTTCCTACGAGCAGTACTTC
TRBV29-1	many	TRBD1	TRBJ1-5	CSVGTGYNQPQHF	TGCAGCGTTGGGACAGGGTACAATCAGCCCCAGCATTTT
TRBV11-1	-	-	TRBJ2-2	CVDSARPFLVNTGELFF	TGTGTCGACAGCGCCCGGCCATTCCTAGTTAACACCGGGGAGCTGTTTTTT
TRBV11-3	-	-	TRBJ2-1	CASSLDFCLGAYNEQFF	TGTGCCAGCAGCTTAGATTTCTGCCTAGGTGCTTACAATGAGCAGTTCTTC
TRBV30	-	-	TRBJ2-1	CAWTPPGVLEQSF	TGTGCCTGGACACCCCCTGGGGTTCTCGAGCAGTCCTTC
TRBV11-1	-	TRBD2	TRBJ2-3	CPSSFLGLVSDTLYF	TGTCCCAGCAGCTTTCTGGGACTAGTCTCCGATACGCTGTATTTT